The 21 T cell receptor beta chains listed next were all sequenced from one sample in a study of blood T cell repertoires in COVID-19. Assay: immunoSEQ multiplex PCR; the TCRdb copy retains only in-frame clones and omits some. The data contain a few hundred thousand clones, around 91% of them singletons. The sequenced sample was peripheral blood. These receptors all stem from a woman aged 55-69 years with acute or convalescent COVID-19.

The gene calls are TRBV4-1 and TRBJ1-4; D gene unclear. The CDR3 length is 14 residues. Germline V gives CDR1 MGHRA, CDR2 YSYEKL. Trimming took 1 base from V and 4 from J, leaving 7 bases between them. CDR3 sequence: CASSQVSSNEKLFF. The CDR3 bases are TGCGCCAGCAGCCAAGTCTCCAGTAATGAAAAACTGTTTTTT.

A note on this clone: This sample includes further DNA sequences coding for the same CDR3. V usage is TRBV24-1 and J usage is TRBJ1-2; perhaps TRBD1 as D (6 bases). The ends were cut back, 7 bases at V and 1 base at J, with 9 bases in the middle. The CDR3 spans 13 residues. Germline V lookup: CDR1 KGHDR, CDR2 SFDVKD. CDR3 in DNA: TGTGCCACCAGCTCGGACAGTAACTATGGCTACACCTTC. It encodes CATSSDSNYGYTF.

This clone showed up just once. This rearrangement joins TRBV7-2 to TRBJ2-5; 9 nucleotides match TRBD1. This CDR3 has 15 amino acids. V was pared by 6 bases and J by 4 bases, with 9 bases of the junction left unmatched. Germline assignment: CDR1 SGHTA and CDR2 FQGNSA. CDR3 sequence (DNA): TGTGCCAGCAGACCTCGATCGACAGGGGGAGAGACCCAGTACTTC. This sequence encodes CASRPRSTGGETQYF.

The chain combines TRBV6-5 with TRBJ1-2; 11 nucleotides line up with TRBD1. CDR1 is MNHEY and CDR2 is SVGAGI in the germline V gene. The V and J ends lost 5 bases and 7 bases, in that order; junction bases with no gene match: 3. The CDR3 sequence is 13 residues long. The CDR3 DNA is TGTGCCAGCAGTCGGACAGGGGGCTTTGGCTACACCTTC. Translated, it gives CASSRTGGFGYTF.

The chain combines TRBV27 with TRBJ2-5; 7 nucleotides agree with TRBD2. J was trimmed by 1 base and V by 0 bases; bases with no gene match: 2. The CDR3 runs 15 residues. Germline assignment: CDR1 MNHEY and CDR2 SMNVEV (reference sequence). CDR3 sequence reads: CASSLSLAVQETQYF. CDR3 DNA: TGTGCCAGCAGTTTATCGCTAGCGGTCCAAGAGACCCAGTACTTC.

This clone was detected once. The chain employs TRBV4-1 and TRBJ1-5; D not certain. Trimming stripped 4 bases from V and 4 bases from J, with 11 bases between. CDR1 and CDR2 (germline): MGHRA, YSYEKL. The CDR3 covers 14 residues. CDR3 region: CASSPTRWNQPQHF. The CDR3 DNA reads TGCGCCAGCAGCCCTACCCGGTGGAATCAGCCCCAGCATTTT.

This chain links TRBV21-1 with TRBJ2-3; the table's D call, TRBD1, has no DNA check behind it. TRBV21-1 is assigned pseudogene status. The CDR3 runs 15 residues. The CDR3: CASSARDRGTDTQYF. The CDR3 DNA follows: TGTGCCAGCAGCGCCCGGGACAGGGGTACAGATACGCAGTATTTT.

The chain uses TRBV5-1 and TRBJ2-5; 7 positions agree with TRBD1. Germline values: CDR1 SGHRS, CDR2 YFSETQ. The CDR3 has 13 residues. The ends lost 8 bases at V and 7 bases at J; junction bases unmatched: 11. CDR3 amino acids: CASHDRERGTQYF. CDR3 bases: TGCGCCAGTCACGACAGGGAAAGAGGGACCCAGTACTTC.

The V gene is TRBV9, the J gene TRBJ2-2; 8 nucleotides match TRBD1. Germline values: CDR1 SGDLS, CDR2 YYNGEE. The junction had 17 bases not matched to a gene; V was cut back by 5 bases and J by 5 bases. The CDR3 is made up of 18 amino acids. The CDR3 bases are TGTGCCAGCAGGGGTTCGGTTCGAACGACAGGGGAGACCGGGGAGCTGTTTTTT. Translation gives CASRGSVRTTGETGELFF.

The chain couples TRBV29-1 to TRBJ1-2; D is uncertain. Germline CDR1 reads SQVTM; CDR2 reads ANQGSEA. This CDR3 region has 12 residues. V lost 1 base to trimming and J lost 1 base, with 4 bases between them. The CDR3 nucleotides are TGCAGCGTTGAAGGCGTTAACTATGGCTACACCTTC. This encodes CSVEGVNYGYTF.

To note about this clone: Its ends do not fully match the called genes, so a read error is possible. This chain joins TRBV27 and TRBJ1-1; possibly TRBD1 for D (6 bases). This CDR3 is 14 amino acids long. The germline V gene has CDR1 MNHEY and CDR2 SMNVEV (reference sequence). The CDR3 DNA reads as TGTGCCAGCAGTTTAAGGGGTGGGGACACCGAAGCTTTCTTT. Encoded protein: CASSLRGGDTEAFF.

The chain has TRBV11-2 and TRBJ1-6; unclear D gene. CDR1 and CDR2 from the germline V gene are SGHAT and FQNNGV. This CDR3 region has 16 residues. The V end was cut by 4 bases, the J end by 6 bases, with 16 bases between. The CDR3 reads CASSSGFGSANSPLHF. For the CDR3, the DNA is TGTGCCAGCAGCTCCGGTTTCGGGTCGGCTAATTCACCCCTCCACTTT.

The rearrangement links TRBV28 to TRBJ1-1; 7 bases line up with TRBD1. V trimming: 3 bases; J trimming: 3 bases; junction bases outside the gene matches: 13. The CDR3 loop spans 17 amino acids. Per germline, CDR1 MDHEN and CDR2 SYDVKM. The CDR3: CASSFMAFGQGDTEAFF. In nucleotides, the CDR3 is TGTGCCAGCAGTTTTATGGCTTTCGGGCAGGGGGACACTGAAGCTTTCTTT.

Remarks on this clone: Other DNA sequences within the sample encode an identical CDR3. The J gene is TRBJ2-2, the V gene TRBV2; 7 bases line up with TRBD1. Germline CDR1 SNHLY, CDR2 FYNNEI. V lost 5 bases to trimming and J lost 2 bases; unmatched junction nucleotides: 2. The CDR3 is made up of 14 amino acids. Here the CDR3 reads CASSRDRNTGELFF. CDR3 nucleotides: TGTGCCAGCAGTCGGGACAGAAACACCGGGGAGCTGTTTTTT. Together with reference TRBV2 and TRBJ2-2, the CDR3 gives the full variable domain: EPEVTQTPSHQVTQMGQEVILRCVPISNHLYFYWYRQILGQKVEFLVSFYNNEISEKSEIFDDQFSVERPDGSNFTLKIRSTKLEDSAMYFCASSRDRNTGELFFGEGSRLTVL.

This chain joins TRBV29-1 and TRBJ2-1; 8 bases map to TRBD1. Germline assignment: CDR1 SQVTM and CDR2 ANQGSEA. Trimming cost V 6 bases and J 4 bases; bases outside gene matches: 11. The CDR3 covers 15 residues. The chain's CDR3 is CSVILSGQVYNEQFF. The DNA of the CDR3 is TGCAGCGTCATACTTTCGGGACAGGTATACAATGAGCAGTTCTTC.

This clone showed up just once. The gene calls are TRBV12-3 or TRBV12-4 and TRBJ1-5, with unresolved D. The CDR3 is made up of 13 amino acids. V lost 8 bases, J lost 3 bases, and 11 bases lay in between. The CDR3 DNA is TGTGCCAGCTCTGGGCATTCCAATCAGCCCCAGCATTTT. It codes for CASSGHSNQPQHF.

This clone occurred many times. The chain carries TRBV7-3 and TRBJ2-5; TRBD1 matches 8 bases. The ends lost 5 bases at V and 5 bases at J; junction bases unmatched: 10. The CDR3 is 15 amino acids. The germline V gene encodes CDR1 SGHTA and CDR2 FQGTGA. CDR3 bases: TGTGCCAGCAGCACGACAGGGGCTGGAGGGGAGACCCAGTACTTC. Translation: CASSTTGAGGETQYF.

The chain combines TRBV6-4 with TRBJ2-3; a weak D match, TRBD1 (6 bases). The V end was cut by 5 bases, the J end by 3 bases, with 15 bases between. CDR3 size: 15 residues. Germline CDR1 reads MRHNA; CDR2 reads SNTAGT. The CDR3 DNA reads TGTGCCAGCAGTCAATTGGGGACAAAAACAGATACGCAGTATTTT. Translation: CASSQLGTKTDTQYF.

This clone appeared once. The gene calls are TRBV25-1 and TRBJ2-1; TRBD1 agrees at 9 bases. CDR1 is MGHDK and CDR2 is SYGVNS in the germline V gene. V shed 6 bases, J shed 7 bases, and the junction held 7 bases outside the gene matches. The CDR3 contains 14 residues. CDR3 residues: CASSDPGQGNEQFF. The CDR3 DNA is TGTGCCAGCAGCGATCCGGGACAGGGTAATGAGCAGTTCTTC.

The chain has TRBV15 and TRBJ2-7; 8 bases line up with TRBD2. Germline-derived CDR1 and CDR2 are LNHNV and YYDKDF (reference sequence). The CDR3 length is 15 residues. The V segment lost 5 bases and the J segment 4 bases; nucleotides outside the gene matches: 10. This chain's CDR3 is CATSPPGAGGYEQYF. The CDR3 DNA reads as TGTGCCACCAGCCCCCCGGGGGCGGGAGGTTACGAGCAGTACTTC. Combining the CDR3 with reference TRBV15 and TRBJ2-7 gives the whole variable domain DAMVIQNPRYQVTQFGKPVTLSCSQTLNHNVMYWYQQKSSQAPKLLFHYYDKDFNNEADTPDNFQSRRPNTSFCFLDIRSPGLGDTAMYLCATSPPGAGGYEQYFGPGTRLTVT.

This chain connects TRBV7-9 to TRBJ2-2; TRBD2 might be the D (6 bases). The CDR3 spans 13 residues. V lost 5 bases and J 6 bases, leaving 10 bases between the germline ends. Germline CDR1 SEHNR, CDR2 FQNEAQ (reference sequence). CDR3: CASSQEGPGELFF. The CDR3 region has the DNA TGTGCCAGCAGCCAGGAGGGTCCCGGGGAGCTGTTTTTT.